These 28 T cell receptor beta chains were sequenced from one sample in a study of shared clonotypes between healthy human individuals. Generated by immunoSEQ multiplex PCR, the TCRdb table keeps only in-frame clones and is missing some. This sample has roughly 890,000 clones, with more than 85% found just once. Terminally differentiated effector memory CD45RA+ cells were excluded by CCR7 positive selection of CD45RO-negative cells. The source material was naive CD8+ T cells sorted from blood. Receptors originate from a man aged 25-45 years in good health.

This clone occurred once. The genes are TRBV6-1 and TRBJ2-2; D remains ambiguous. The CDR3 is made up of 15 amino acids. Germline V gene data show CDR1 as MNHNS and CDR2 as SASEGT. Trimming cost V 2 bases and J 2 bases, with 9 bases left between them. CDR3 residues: CASSEFRPNTGELFF. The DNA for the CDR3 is TGTGCCAGCAGTGAATTCCGACCTAACACCGGGGAGCTGTTTTTT.

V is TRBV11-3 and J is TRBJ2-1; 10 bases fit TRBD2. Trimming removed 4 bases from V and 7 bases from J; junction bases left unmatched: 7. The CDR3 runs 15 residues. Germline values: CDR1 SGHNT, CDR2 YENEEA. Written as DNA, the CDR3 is TGTGCCAGCAGCTCATACACTAGCGGGGAAAATGAGCAGTTCTTC. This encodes CASSSYTSGENEQFF.

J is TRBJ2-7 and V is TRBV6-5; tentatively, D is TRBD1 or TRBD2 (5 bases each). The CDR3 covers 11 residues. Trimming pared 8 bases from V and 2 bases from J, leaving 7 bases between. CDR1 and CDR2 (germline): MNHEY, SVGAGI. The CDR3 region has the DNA TGTGCCAGCGGGGGAACCTACGAGCAGTACTTC. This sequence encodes CASGGTYEQYF.

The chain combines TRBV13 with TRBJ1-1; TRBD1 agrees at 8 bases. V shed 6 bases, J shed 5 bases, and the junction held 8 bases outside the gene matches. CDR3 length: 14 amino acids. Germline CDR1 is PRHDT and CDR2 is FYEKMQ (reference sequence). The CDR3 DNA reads TGTGCCAGCAGTCTCGGACAGGGTGTGACTGAAGCTTTCTTT. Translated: CASSLGQGVTEAFF.

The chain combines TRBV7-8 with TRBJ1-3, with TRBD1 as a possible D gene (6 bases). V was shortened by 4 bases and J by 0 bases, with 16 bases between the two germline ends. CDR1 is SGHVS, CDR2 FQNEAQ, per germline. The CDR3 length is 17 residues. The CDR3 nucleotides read TGTGCCAGCAGCTACTCAAATGGGGGCCTCTCTGGAAACACCATATATTTT. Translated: CASSYSNGGLSGNTIYF.

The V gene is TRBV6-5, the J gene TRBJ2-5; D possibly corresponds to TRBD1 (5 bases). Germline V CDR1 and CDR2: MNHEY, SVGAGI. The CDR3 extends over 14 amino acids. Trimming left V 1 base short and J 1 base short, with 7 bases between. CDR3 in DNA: TGTGCCAGCAGTTACTTTGACAGCCAAGAGACCCAGTACTTC. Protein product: CASSYFDSQETQYF.

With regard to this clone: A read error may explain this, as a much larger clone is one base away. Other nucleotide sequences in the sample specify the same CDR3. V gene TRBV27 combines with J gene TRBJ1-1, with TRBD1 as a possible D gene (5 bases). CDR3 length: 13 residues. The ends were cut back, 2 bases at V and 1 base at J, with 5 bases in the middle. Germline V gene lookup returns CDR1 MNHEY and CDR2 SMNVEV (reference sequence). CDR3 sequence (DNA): TGTGCCAGCAGTTTACAGGGGAACACTGAAGCTTTCTTT. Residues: CASSLQGNTEAFF.

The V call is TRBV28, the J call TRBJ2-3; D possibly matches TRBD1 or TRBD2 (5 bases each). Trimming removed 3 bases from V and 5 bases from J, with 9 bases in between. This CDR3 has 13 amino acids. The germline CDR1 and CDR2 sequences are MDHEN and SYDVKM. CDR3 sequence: CASSLGVKDTQYF. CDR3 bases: TGTGCCAGCAGTTTGGGGGTAAAAGATACGCAGTATTTT.

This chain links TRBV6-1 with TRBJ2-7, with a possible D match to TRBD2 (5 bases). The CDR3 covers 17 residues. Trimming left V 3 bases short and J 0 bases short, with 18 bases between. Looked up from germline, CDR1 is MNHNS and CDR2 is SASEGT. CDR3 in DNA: TGTGCCAGCAGTGATTCTGCCGGAGGCGCATACTCCTACGAGCAGTACTTC. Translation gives CASSDSAGGAYSYEQYF.

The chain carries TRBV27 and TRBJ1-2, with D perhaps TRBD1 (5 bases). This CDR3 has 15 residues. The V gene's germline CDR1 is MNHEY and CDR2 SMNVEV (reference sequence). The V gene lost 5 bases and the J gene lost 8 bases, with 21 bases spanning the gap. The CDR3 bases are TGTGCCAGCAGTCGGAGTGGTCAGGGTCTACGGGGCTACACCTTC. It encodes CASSRSGQGLRGYTF.

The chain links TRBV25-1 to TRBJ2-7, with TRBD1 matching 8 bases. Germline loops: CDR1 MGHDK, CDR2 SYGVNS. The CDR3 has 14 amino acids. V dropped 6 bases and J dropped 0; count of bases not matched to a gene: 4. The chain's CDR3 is CASRGQGSSYEQYF. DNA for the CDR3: TGTGCCAGCAGAGGACAGGGAAGCTCCTACGAGCAGTACTTC.

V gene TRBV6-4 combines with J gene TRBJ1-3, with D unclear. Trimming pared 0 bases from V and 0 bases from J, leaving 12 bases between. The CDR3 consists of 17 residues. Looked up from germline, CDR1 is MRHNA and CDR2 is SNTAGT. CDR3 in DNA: TGTGCCAGCAGTGACTCGAGTATTTGGAGCTCTGGAAACACCATATATTTT. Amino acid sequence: CASSDSSIWSSGNTIYF.

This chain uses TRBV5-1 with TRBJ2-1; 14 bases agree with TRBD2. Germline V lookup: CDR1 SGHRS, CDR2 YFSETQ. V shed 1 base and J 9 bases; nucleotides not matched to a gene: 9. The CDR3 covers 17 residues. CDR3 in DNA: TGCGCCAGCAGCTTGAACCCCGGACTAGCGGGAGGAGTTGAGCAGTTCTTC. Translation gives CASSLNPGLAGGVEQFF.

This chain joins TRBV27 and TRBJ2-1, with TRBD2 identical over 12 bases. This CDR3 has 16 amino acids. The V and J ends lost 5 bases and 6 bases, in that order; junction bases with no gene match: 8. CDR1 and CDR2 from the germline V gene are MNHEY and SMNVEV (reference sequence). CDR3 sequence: CASSLTGLAGLNEQFF. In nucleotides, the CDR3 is TGTGCCAGCAGTCTAACGGGACTAGCGGGTCTCAATGAGCAGTTCTTC.

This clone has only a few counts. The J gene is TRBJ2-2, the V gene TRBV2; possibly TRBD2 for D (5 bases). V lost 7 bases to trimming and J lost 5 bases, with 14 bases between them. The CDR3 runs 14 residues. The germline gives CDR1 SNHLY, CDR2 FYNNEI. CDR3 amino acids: CASTANTGTGELFF. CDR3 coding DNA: TGTGCCAGCACGGCAAATACGGGAACCGGGGAGCTGTTTTTT. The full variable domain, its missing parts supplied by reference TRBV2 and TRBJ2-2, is EPEVTQTPSHQVTQMGQEVILRCVPISNHLYFYWYRQILGQKVEFLVSFYNNEISEKSEIFDDQFSVERPDGSNFTLKIRSTKLEDSAMYFCASTANTGTGELFFGEGSRLTVL.

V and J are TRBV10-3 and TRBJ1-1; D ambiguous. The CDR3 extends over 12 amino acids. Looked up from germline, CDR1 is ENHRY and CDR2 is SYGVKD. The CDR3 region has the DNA TGTGCTACGAGGGCGGAGAACACTGAAGCTTTCTTT. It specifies CATRAENTEAFF.

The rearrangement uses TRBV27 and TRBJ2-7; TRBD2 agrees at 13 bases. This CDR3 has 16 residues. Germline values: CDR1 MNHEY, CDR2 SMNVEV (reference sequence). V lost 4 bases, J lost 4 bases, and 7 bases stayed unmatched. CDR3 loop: CASSYEGTSGIYEQYF. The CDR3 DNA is TGTGCCAGCAGTTACGAGGGGACTAGCGGGATTTACGAGCAGTACTTC.

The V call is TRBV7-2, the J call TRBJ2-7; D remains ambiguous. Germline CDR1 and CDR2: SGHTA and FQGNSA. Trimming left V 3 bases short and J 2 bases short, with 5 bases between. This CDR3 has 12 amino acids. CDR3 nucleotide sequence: TGTGCCAGCAGCTTTGGCGCCTACGAGCAGTACTTC. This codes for CASSFGAYEQYF.

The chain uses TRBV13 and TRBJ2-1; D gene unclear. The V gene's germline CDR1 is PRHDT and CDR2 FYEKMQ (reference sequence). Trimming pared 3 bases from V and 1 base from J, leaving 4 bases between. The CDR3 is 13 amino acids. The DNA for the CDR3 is TGTGCCAGCAGCTTTGGGTCCTACAATGAGCAGTTCTTC. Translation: CASSFGSYNEQFF.

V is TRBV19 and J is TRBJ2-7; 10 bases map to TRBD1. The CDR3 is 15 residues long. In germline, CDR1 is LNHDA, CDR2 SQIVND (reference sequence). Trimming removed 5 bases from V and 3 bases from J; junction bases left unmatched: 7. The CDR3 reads CASSAGTGVLYEQYF. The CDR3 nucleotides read TGTGCCAGTAGTGCCGGGACAGGGGTACTCTACGAGCAGTACTTC. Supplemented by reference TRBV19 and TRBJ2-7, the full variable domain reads DGGITQSPKYLFRKEGQNVTLSCEQNLNHDAMYWYRQDPGQGLRLIYYSQIVNDFQKGDIAEGYSVSREKKESFPLTVTSAQKNPTAFYLCASSAGTGVLYEQYFGPGTRLTVT.

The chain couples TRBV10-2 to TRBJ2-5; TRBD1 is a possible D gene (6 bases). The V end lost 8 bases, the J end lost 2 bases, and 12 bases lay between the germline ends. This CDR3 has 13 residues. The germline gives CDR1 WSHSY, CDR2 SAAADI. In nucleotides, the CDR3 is TGCGCCAGCCTGAGGGGGTATCAAGAGACCCAGTACTTC. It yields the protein CASLRGYQETQYF.

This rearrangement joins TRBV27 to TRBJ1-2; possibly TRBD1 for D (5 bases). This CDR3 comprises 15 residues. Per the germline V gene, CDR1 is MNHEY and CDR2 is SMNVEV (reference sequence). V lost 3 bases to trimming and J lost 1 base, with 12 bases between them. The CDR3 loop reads CASSLGGENNYGYTF. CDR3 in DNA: TGTGCCAGCAGTTTGGGGGGGGAGAATAACTATGGCTACACCTTC.

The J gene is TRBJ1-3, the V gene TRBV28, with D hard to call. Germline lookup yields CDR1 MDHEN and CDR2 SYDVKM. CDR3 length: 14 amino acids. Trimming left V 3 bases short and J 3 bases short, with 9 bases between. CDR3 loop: CASSLGGLGNTIYF. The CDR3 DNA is TGTGCCAGCAGTTTGGGAGGCCTTGGAAACACCATATATTTT.

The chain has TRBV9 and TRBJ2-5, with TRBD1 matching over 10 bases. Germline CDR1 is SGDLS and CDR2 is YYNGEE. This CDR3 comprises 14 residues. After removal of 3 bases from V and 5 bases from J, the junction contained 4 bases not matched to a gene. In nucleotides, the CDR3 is TGTGCCAGCAGCGCGACAGGGGGCTGGGAGACCCAGTACTTC. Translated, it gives CASSATGGWETQYF.

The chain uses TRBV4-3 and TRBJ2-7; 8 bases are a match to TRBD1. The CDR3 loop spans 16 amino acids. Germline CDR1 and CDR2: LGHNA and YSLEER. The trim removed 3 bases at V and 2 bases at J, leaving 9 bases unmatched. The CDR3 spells CASSQEGTGFPYEQYF. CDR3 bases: TGCGCCAGCAGCCAGGAAGGGACAGGCTTTCCCTACGAGCAGTACTTC.

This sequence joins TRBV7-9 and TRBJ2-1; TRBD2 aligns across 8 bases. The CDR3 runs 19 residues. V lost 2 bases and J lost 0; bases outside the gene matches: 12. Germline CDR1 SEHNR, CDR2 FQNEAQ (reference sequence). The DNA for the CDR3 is TGTGCCAGCAGCTTAACTAGCGGCCACCTCGATTTCTCCTACAATGAGCAGTTCTTC. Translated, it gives CASSLTSGHLDFSYNEQFF.

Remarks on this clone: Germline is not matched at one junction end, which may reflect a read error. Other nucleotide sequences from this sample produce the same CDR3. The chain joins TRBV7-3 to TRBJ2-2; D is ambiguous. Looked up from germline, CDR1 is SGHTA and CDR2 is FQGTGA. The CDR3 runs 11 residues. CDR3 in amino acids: CASSLTGELFF. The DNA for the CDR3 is TGTGCCAGCAGCCTAACCGGGGAGCTGTTTTTT.

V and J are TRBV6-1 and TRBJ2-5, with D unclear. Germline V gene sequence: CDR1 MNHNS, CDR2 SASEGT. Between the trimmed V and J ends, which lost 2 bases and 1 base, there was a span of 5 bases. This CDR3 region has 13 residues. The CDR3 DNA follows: TGTGCCAGCAGTGAAATCCCCCAAGAGACCCAGTACTTC. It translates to CASSEIPQETQYF.